The following is a T cell receptor (beta chain) sequence with its context. Its antigen is not known. The data were obtained in a study of T cell responses to AZD1222 COVID-19 vaccine. The CDR3 is made up of 13 amino acids. Germline V gene lookup returns CDR1 MNHEY and CDR2 SVGAGI. Deletions cut 1 base from V and 5 bases from J, with 8 bases between. Study-wide results and limits: Within unmutated variant regions lay the reported targets of nearly half of spike-specific TCRs. Every sample of the repertoires postdated the peak T cell response. There were vaccine-associated CD4 TCRs across spike, dominant at 160-218 and 743-854.

TCRdb's table, derived via immunoSEQ multiplex PCR, lists solely in-frame clones and lacks some. The table has 100,000 to 150,000 clones, about 89% seen once. The chain combines TRBV6-5 with TRBJ1-2; no definite D call. The sequence derives from an adult in good health. The sample here was peripheral blood, taken on day 0 of MenACWY control vaccination. DNA of the CDR3: TGTGCCAGCAGTTACTTAACCGGTTATGGCTACACCTTC. Translated, it gives CASSYLTGYGYTF.